This is a list of T cell receptor beta chains from one sample in a study of shared clonotypes between healthy human individuals. Profiling relied on immunoSEQ multiplex PCR, and the TCRdb table lists in-frame clones only, not all of them. The table records millions of clones, about 95% of them present only once. The sample comprised naive CD8+ T cells sorted from blood. Receptors originate from a man in his late teens or twenties in good health. Both conserved end residues are trimmed from each CDR3.

TRBJ2-1,TRBV6-4,13,ASSAGTSGGDEQF
TRBJ2-7,TRBV6-5,11,TQGGRPSYEQY
TRBJ2-7,TRBV5-6,16,ASSFGGARDRGGGEQY
TRBJ1-4,TRBV5-4,12,ASSFWQGHEKLF
TRBJ2-5,TRBV30,8,AWGDREVY
TRBJ2-1,TRBV27,13,ASSQTASSYNEQF
TRBJ2-2,TRBV28,15,ASSFTSPAFSTGELF
TRBJ2-3,TRBV5-3,14,ARSVSSEGIADTQY
TRBJ2-2,TRBV28,11,ASSYRVGGELF
TRBJ1-2,TRBV28,13,ASSLPLTGSYGYT
TRBJ2-7,TRBV4-3,11,ASSQVENYEQY
TRBJ2-7,TRBV28,12,ASSFQGSFYEQY
TRBJ2-7,TRBV10-2,13,ASSDRDHEEYEQY
TRBJ1-1,TRBV4-3,11,ASSQDAATEAF
TRBJ2-7,TRBV19,10,ASSTPGDEQY
TRBJ1-6,TRBV7-8,10,ASSLDLLPLH
TRBJ1-4,TRBV30,14,AWSPGTGGPNEKLF
TRBJ2-7,TRBV13,12,ASSPLEAAVEQY
TRBJ1-3,TRBV7-9,14,ASSFWTGGSGNTIY
TRBJ2-7,TRBV9,10,ASSGQGLGQY
TRBJ1-3,TRBV11-3,12,ASSLGGSGNTIY
TRBJ2-1,TRBV19,12,ATTPQGSYNEQF
TRBJ1-2,TRBV4-1,11,ASSQAQLGGYT
TRBJ2-2,TRBV10-1,9,ARVRTGELF
TRBJ2-2,TRBV10-3,17,AISESDERERYNTGELF
TRBJ2-3,TRBV7-8,12,ASAKGGRTDTQY
TRBJ2-1,TRBV6-5,13,ASSYGYTSDNEQF
TRBJ2-7,TRBV4-3,12,ASSQADRGSEQY
TRBJ2-1,TRBV18,15,ASSPSYTSGRADEQF
TRBJ1-4,TRBV5-4,11,ASSLARDEKLF
TRBJ2-1,TRBV2,11,ASSAPEYNEQF
TRBJ1-1,TRBV4-1,10,ASGQRNTEAF
TRBJ2-7,TRBV29-1,13,SVEDDRTKTYEQY
TRBJ1-2,TRBV7-9,13,ASSLAGTGFYGYT
TRBJ1-1,TRBV6-5,11,ASRVLEDTEAF